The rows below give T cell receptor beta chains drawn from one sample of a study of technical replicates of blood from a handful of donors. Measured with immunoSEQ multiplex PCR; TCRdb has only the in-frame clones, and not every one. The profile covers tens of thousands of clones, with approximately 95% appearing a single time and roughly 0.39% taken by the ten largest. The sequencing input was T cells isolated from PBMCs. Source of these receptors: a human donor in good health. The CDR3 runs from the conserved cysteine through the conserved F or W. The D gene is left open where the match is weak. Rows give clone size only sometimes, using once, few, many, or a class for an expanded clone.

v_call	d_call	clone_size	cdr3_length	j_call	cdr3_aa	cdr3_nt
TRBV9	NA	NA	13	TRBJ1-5	CASSVDGEQPQHF	TGTGCCAGCAGCGTAGACGGGGAGCAGCCCCAGCATTTT
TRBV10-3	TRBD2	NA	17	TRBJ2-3	CAISESTAGVIADTQYF	TGCGCCATCAGTGAGTCGACAGCGGGAGTTATCGCAGATACGCAGTATTTT
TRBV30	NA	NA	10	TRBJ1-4	CAWSGEKLFF	TGTGCCTGGAGCGGGGAAAAACTGTTTTTT
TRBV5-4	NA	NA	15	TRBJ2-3	CASSLVGDSTDTQYF	TGTGCCAGCAGCCTGGTGGGTGACTCCACAGATACGCAGTATTTT
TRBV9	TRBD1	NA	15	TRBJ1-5	CASSVEGQGKGAQHF	TGTGCCAGCAGCGTAGAAGGACAGGGTAAGGGGGCCCAGCATTTT
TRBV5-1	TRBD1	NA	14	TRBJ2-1	CASSSGTGYNEQFF	TGCGCCAGCAGCTCTGGGACAGGGTACAATGAGCAGTTCTTC
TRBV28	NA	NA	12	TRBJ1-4	CASSFSNQKLFF	TGTGCCAGCAGTTTCTCTAACCAAAAACTGTTTTTT
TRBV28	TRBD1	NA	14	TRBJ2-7	CAAGRRDRGGEQYF	TGTGCCGCCGGACGACGAGACAGGGGAGGCGAGCAGTACTTC
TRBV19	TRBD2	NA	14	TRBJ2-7	CASSTGGLTYEQYF	TGTGCCAGTAGTACGGGAGGGTTGACCTACGAGCAGTACTTC
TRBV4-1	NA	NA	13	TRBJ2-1	CASSQERGNEQFF	TGCGCCAGCAGCCAAGAGAGAGGGAATGAGCAGTTCTTC
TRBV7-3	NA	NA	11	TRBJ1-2	CASSLQDGYTF	TGTGCCAGCAGCTTACAGGATGGCTACACCTTC
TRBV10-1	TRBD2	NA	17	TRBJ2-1	CASSEPPRLPSGIGQFF	TGCGCCAGCAGTGAGCCCCCACGACTTCCTAGCGGGATAGGTCAGTTCTTC
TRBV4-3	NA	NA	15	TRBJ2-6	CASSPTGAGANVLTF	TGCGCCAGCAGCCCTACAGGAGCTGGGGCCAACGTCCTGACTTTC
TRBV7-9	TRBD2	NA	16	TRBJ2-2	CASSLRAGGPTGELFF	TGTGCCAGCAGCTTACGGGCGGGAGGGCCAACCGGGGAGCTGTTTTTT
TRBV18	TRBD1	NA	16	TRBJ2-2	CASSPYRGLVTGELFF	TGTGCCAGCTCACCGTACAGGGGGCTTGTCACCGGGGAGCTGTTTTTT
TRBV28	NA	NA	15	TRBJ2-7	CASTTIGGRAYEQYF	TGTGCCAGCACCACCATTGGGGGCCGCGCTTACGAGCAGTACTTC
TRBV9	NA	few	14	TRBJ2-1	CASSPWMRDNEQFF	TGTGCCAGCAGTCCTTGGATGCGGGACAATGAGCAGTTCTTC
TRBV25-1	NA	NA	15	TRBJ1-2	CASSESSRGAGGYTF	TGTGCCAGCAGTGAATCGAGTCGGGGGGCGGGTGGCTACACCTTC
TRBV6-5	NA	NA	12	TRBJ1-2	CASSLGAGGYTF	TGTGCCAGCAGCTTAGGGGCTGGGGGCTACACCTTC
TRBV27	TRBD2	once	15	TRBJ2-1	CASSDLAGGFNEQFF	TGTGCCAGCAGTGACCTAGCGGGAGGGTTCAATGAGCAGTTCTTC
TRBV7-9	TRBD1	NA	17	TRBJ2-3	CASRQIRDREVTDTQYF	TGTGCCAGCAGGCAAATACGGGACAGGGAGGTAACAGATACGCAGTATTTT
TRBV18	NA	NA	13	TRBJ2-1	CASSPYNKNEQFF	TGTGCCAGCTCACCGTACAACAAGAATGAGCAGTTCTTC
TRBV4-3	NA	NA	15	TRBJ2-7	CASSPGTHPSYEQYF	TGCGCCAGCAGTCCCGGGACACATCCTTCCTACGAGCAGTACTTC
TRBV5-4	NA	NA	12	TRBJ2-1	CASQDNYNEQFF	TGTGCCTCCCAAGACAACTACAATGAGCAGTTCTTC
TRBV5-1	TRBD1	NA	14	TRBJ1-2	CASSLGDRSHGYTF	TGCGCCAGCAGCTTGGGGGACAGGAGTCATGGCTACACCTTC
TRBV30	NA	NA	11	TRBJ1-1	CAWRKEAEAFF	TGTGCCTGGAGGAAGGAGGCTGAAGCTTTCTTT
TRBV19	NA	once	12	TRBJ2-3	CASSPSPDTQYF	TGTGCCAGTAGCCCGTCTCCAGATACGCAGTATTTT
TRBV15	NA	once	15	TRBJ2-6	CATSLGVAGANVLTF	TGTGCCACCAGCTTAGGGGTAGCTGGGGCCAACGTCCTGACTTTC
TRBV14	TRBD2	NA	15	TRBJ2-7	CASSQALADTYEQYF	TGTGCCAGCAGCCAAGCACTAGCGGATACCTACGAGCAGTACTTC
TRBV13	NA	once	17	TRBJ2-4	CASSQSLYGLAKNIQYF	TGTGCCAGCAGCCAGTCTCTGTATGGGCTAGCCAAAAACATTCAGTACTTC
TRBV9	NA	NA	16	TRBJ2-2	CASSGSRRGPPGELFF	TGTGCCAGCAGCGGTAGTAGGAGGGGGCCACCCGGGGAGCTGTTTTTT
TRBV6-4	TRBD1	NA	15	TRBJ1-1	CASRNRTGSNTEAFF	TGTGCCAGCAGGAACAGGACAGGGTCCAACACTGAAGCTTTCTTT
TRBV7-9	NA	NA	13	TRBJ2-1	CASSFVPGNEQFF	TGTGCCAGCAGCTTCGTTCCGGGGAATGAGCAGTTCTTC
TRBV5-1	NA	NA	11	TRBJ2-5	CASSIEETQYF	TGCGCCAGCAGCATAGAAGAGACCCAGTACTTC
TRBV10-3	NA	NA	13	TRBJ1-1	CAISTRSNTEAFF	TGTGCCATCAGCACCAGGTCGAACACTGAAGCTTTCTTT
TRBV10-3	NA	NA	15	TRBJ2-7	CAITAEGASSYEQYF	TGTGCCATCACGGCGGAGGGGGCTAGCTCCTACGAGCAGTACTTC
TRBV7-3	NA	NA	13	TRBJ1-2	CASSLPGRYGYTF	TGTGCCAGCAGCTTACCCGGGAGATATGGCTACACCTTC
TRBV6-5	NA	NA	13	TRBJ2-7	CASSYMPGYEQYF	TGTGCCAGCAGTTATATGCCGGGCTACGAGCAGTACTTC
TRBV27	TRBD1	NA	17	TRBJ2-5	CASSFLGDRGEKETQYF	TGTGCCAGCAGTTTTCTAGGGGACAGGGGGGAGAAAGAGACCCAGTACTTC
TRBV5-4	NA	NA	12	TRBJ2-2	CASSPNTGELFF	TGTGCCAGCAGCCCTAACACCGGGGAGCTGTTTTTT
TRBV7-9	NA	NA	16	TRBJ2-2	CASSPRTETNTGELFF	TGTGCCAGCAGCCCACGGACAGAAACGAACACCGGGGAGCTGTTTTTT
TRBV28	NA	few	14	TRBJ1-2	CASSSSDQGRGYTF	TGTGCCAGCAGTTCTTCAGACCAGGGCCGCGGCTACACCTTC
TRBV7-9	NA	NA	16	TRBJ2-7	CASSSSTDLETYEQYF	TGTGCCAGCAGCTCGAGCACAGACCTCGAGACCTACGAGCAGTACTTC
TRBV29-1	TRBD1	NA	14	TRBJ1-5	CSVGTGGDNQPQHF	TGCAGCGTTGGGACAGGGGGAGACAATCAGCCCCAGCATTTT
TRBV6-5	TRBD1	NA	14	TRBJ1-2	CASRTGTGGGGYTF	TGTGCCAGCAGGACAGGGACAGGGGGCGGTGGCTACACCTTC